These 24 T cell receptor beta chains came from one sample sequenced in a study of blood T cell repertoires in COVID-19. Here immunoSEQ multiplex PCR was the method, and the copy in TCRdb shows in-frame clones only, minus some. The sample lists fewer than 350,000 clones, approximately 80% occurring once. The sample was peripheral blood. Receptors originate from a woman between 50 and 59 years old with active or convalescent COVID-19.

The chain carries TRBV5-1 and TRBJ1-1; 10 nucleotides agree with TRBD1. V lost 4 bases to trimming and J lost 3 bases; unmatched junction nucleotides: 3. The CDR3 covers 14 residues. The germline CDR1 and CDR2 sequences are SGHRS and YFSETQ. CDR3 residues: CASSRQGADTEAFF. CDR3 in DNA: TGCGCCAGCAGCCGACAGGGGGCGGACACTGAAGCTTTCTTT.

This clone has only a few counts. The V call is TRBV7-8, the J call TRBJ2-5, with 10 bases identical to TRBD2. Unmatched junction bases numbered 4, after V lost 5 bases and J lost 7 bases. Germline CDR1 SGHVS, CDR2 FQNEAQ. The CDR3 covers 13 residues. CDR3 nucleotide sequence: TGTGCCAGCAGCCCCTTAGCGGGAGGGACCCAGTACTTC. Encoded protein: CASSPLAGGTQYF.

The chain carries TRBV18 and TRBJ2-4, with D possibly being TRBD1 (5 bases). The CDR3 runs to 15 residues. Germline V gene data show CDR1 as KGHSH and CDR2 as LQKENI. V lost 3 bases, J lost 6 bases, and 15 bases lay in between. In nucleotides, the CDR3 is TGTGCCAGCTCACCCGGACATTTTCCCGGAAACATTCAGTACTTC. As protein: CASSPGHFPGNIQYF.

This clone showed up just a few times. The rearrangement uses TRBV27 and TRBJ2-2; 9 bases are shared with TRBD2. CDR1 and CDR2 from the germline V gene are MNHEY and SMNVEV (reference sequence). The V segment lost 2 bases and the J segment 2 bases; nucleotides outside the gene matches: 3. The CDR3 spans 16 residues. The DNA of the CDR3 is TGTGCCAGCAGTTTACGACTAGCGGTTAACACCGGGGAGCTGTTTTTT. Translation: CASSLRLAVNTGELFF.

This chain uses TRBV4-2 with TRBJ1-2, with D perhaps TRBD1 (5 bases). The CDR3 has 15 amino acids. The germline gives CDR1 LGHNA, CDR2 YNFKEQ. Trimming shortened V by 3 bases and J by 0 bases, and 11 bases separated the two germline ends. CDR3 in DNA: TGTGCCAGCAGCCAGCCGACAGCTCCTAACTATGGCTACACCTTC. This gives the protein CASSQPTAPNYGYTF.

The chain has TRBV3-1 (or the pseudogene TRBV3-2) and TRBJ2-1; 7 bases match TRBD2. With 4 bases clipped from V and 4 bases from J, the junction kept 4 bases outside the gene matches. Germline CDR1 and CDR2: LGHDT and YNNKEL (reference sequence). CDR3 size: 14 residues. The CDR3 loop is CASSPHGGYNEQFF. The DNA of the CDR3 is TGTGCCAGCAGCCCCCACGGGGGGTACAATGAGCAGTTCTTC.

In its sample, this clone was seen once. The chain carries TRBV7-9 and TRBJ2-3; 11 bases map to TRBD2. The CDR3 consists of 17 residues. CDR1 is SEHNR and CDR2 is FQNEAQ in the germline V gene (reference sequence). V trimming: 1 base; J trimming: 2 bases; junction bases outside the gene matches: 5. The CDR3: CASSLEGTSGYTDTQYF. The DNA for the CDR3 is TGTGCCAGCAGCTTAGAAGGGACTAGCGGATACACAGATACGCAGTATTTT. Supplemented by reference TRBV7-9 and TRBJ2-3, the full variable domain reads DTGVSQNPRHKITKRGQNVTFRCDPISEHNRLYWYRQTLGQGPEFLTYFQNEAQLEKSRLLSDRFSAERPKGSFSTLEIQRTEQGDSAMYLCASSLEGTSGYTDTQYFGPGTRLTVL.

This clone was counted a single time. This sequence joins TRBV5-1 and TRBJ2-3; tentative D call: TRBD2 (6 bases). The length of the CDR3 is 13 residues. Trimming stripped 5 bases from V and 6 bases from J, with 13 bases between. CDR1 and CDR2 from the germline V gene are SGHRS and YFSETQ. CDR3 sequence (DNA): TGCGCCAGCAGACCGAAGGCGGGGGATACGCAGTATTTT. Translated: CASRPKAGDTQYF.

This clone was detected only a few times. This chain uses TRBV9 with TRBJ2-5; TRBD2 matches at 10 bases. V lost 3 bases, J lost 4 bases, and 9 bases stayed unmatched. This CDR3 contains 16 residues. Germline V gene data show CDR1 as SGDLS and CDR2 as YYNGEE. CDR3 amino acids: CASSARTSGGGETQYF. CDR3 bases: TGTGCCAGCAGCGCAAGGACTAGCGGAGGGGGAGAGACCCAGTACTTC.

The chain is built from TRBV24-1 and TRBJ1-5; 7 bases fit TRBD1. CDR1 is KGHDR and CDR2 is SFDVKD in the germline V gene. This CDR3 is 15 amino acids long. J lost 4 bases, V lost 3 bases, and 5 bases had no gene match. The CDR3 sequence is CATSDPGTENQPQHF. CDR3 nucleotides: TGTGCCACCAGTGATCCCGGGACAGAGAATCAGCCCCAGCATTTT.

The rearrangement uses TRBV4-1 and TRBJ2-5; tentatively, D is TRBD2 (5 bases). The V end was cut by 2 bases, the J end by 7 bases, with 14 bases between. The germline V gene encodes CDR1 MGHRA and CDR2 YSYEKL. The CDR3 is 14 residues long. CDR3 DNA: TGCGCCAGCAGCCAACCTACATCGGGGAGGACCCAGTACTTC. Its protein is CASSQPTSGRTQYF.

The J gene is TRBJ2-2, the V gene TRBV6-5; D is ambiguous. Looked up from germline, CDR1 is MNHEY and CDR2 is SVGAGI. This CDR3 spans 13 amino acids. Trimming shortened V by 6 bases and J by 6 bases, and 11 bases separated the two germline ends. CDR3 DNA sequence: TGTGCCAGCAGGCCGAGTCTCGCCGGGGAGCTGTTTTTT. It is translated as CASRPSLAGELFF.

The chain employs TRBV6-5 and TRBJ1-4; D is unclear. CDR3 size: 13 residues. Germline V gene data show CDR1 as MNHEY and CDR2 as SVGAGI. V was cut by 6 bases and J by 10 bases, with 15 bases left in between. In DNA, the CDR3 is TGTGCCAGCAGCCCACCCGGCGAGGGAAAACTGTTTTTT. Translating gives CASSPPGEGKLFF.

The chain combines TRBV7-8 with TRBJ2-1, with D perhaps matching TRBD1 (5 bases). Trimming left V 3 bases short and J 0 bases short, with 24 bases between. CDR3 length: 20 amino acids. Germline loops: CDR1 SGHVS, CDR2 FQNEAQ. In nucleotides, the CDR3 is TGTGCCAGCAGCTTGGGTCTGGTGGGGCAAATCGTAAGCTCCTACAATGAGCAGTTCTTC. Its protein is CASSLGLVGQIVSSYNEQFF.

The chain links TRBV7-9 to TRBJ1-2; no clear D gene. CDR3 length: 12 amino acids. CDR1 is SEHNR and CDR2 is FQNEAQ in the germline V gene (reference sequence). Trimming took off 4 bases at V and 6 bases at J, with 9 bases between the two ends. In DNA, the CDR3 is TGTGCCAGCAGCTCAAAACTGGATGGCTACACCTTC. Protein sequence: CASSSKLDGYTF. Full variable domain (outside the CDR3, taken from reference TRBV7-9 and TRBJ1-2): DTGVSQNPRHKITKRGQNVTFRCDPISEHNRLYWYRQTLGQGPEFLTYFQNEAQLEKSRLLSDRFSAERPKGSFSTLEIQRTEQGDSAMYLCASSSKLDGYTFGSGTRLTVV.

The chain joins TRBV5-4 to TRBJ1-1; D ambiguous. The CDR3 sequence is 14 residues long. Germline CDR1 reads SGHNT; CDR2 reads YYREEE (reference sequence). Trimming cost V 0 bases and J 1 base, with 7 bases left between them. The CDR3 sequence is CASSLELTNTEAFF. CDR3 bases: TGTGCCAGCAGCTTGGAACTTACGAACACTGAAGCTTTCTTT.

The chain links TRBV9 to TRBJ2-3, with 9 bases fitting TRBD1. Germline V gene data show CDR1 as SGDLS and CDR2 as YYNGEE. The CDR3 runs to 14 residues. After removal of 4 bases from V and 2 bases from J, the junction contained 2 bases not matched to a gene. CDR3 region: CASSRDRATDTQYF. In DNA, the CDR3 is TGTGCCAGCAGCCGGGACAGGGCCACAGATACGCAGTATTTT.

This clone has just a few counts. CDR3: CASSRTLTGDETQYF. The CDR3 region has the DNA TGTGCCAGCTCACGAACACTGACAGGGGATGAGACCCAGTACTTC. This rearrangement joins TRBV18 to TRBJ2-5, with 8 bases aligning to TRBD1. CDR3 length equals 15 residues. J was trimmed by 5 bases and V by 4 bases; bases with no gene match: 9. The germline V gene has CDR1 KGHSH and CDR2 LQKENI.

This clone turned up a few times. This rearrangement joins TRBV7-9 to TRBJ2-2; 10 bases align to TRBD2. J was trimmed by 1 base and V by 5 bases; bases with no gene match: 4. Germline V gives CDR1 SEHNR, CDR2 FQNEAQ (reference sequence). The CDR3 runs to 16 residues. In DNA form, the CDR3 reads TGTGCCAGCAGCGACGTAGCGGGAGGGAACACCGGGGAGCTGTTTTTT. Encoded protein: CASSDVAGGNTGELFF.

The chain employs TRBV5-1 and TRBJ2-4; D ambiguous. V was pared by 0 bases and J by 0 bases, with 10 bases between. Germline V lookup: CDR1 SGHRS, CDR2 YFSETQ. This CDR3 comprises 16 residues. The CDR3: CASSLGESLAKNIQYF. For the CDR3, the DNA is TGCGCCAGCAGCTTGGGAGAATCTCTAGCCAAAAACATTCAGTACTTC.

The chain recombines TRBV6-5 with TRBJ1-2; 7 nucleotides agree with TRBD1. CDR1 is MNHEY and CDR2 is SVGAGI in the germline V gene. Trimming removed 7 bases from V and 4 bases from J; junction bases left unmatched: 3. The CDR3 has 12 amino acids. The CDR3 loop is CASTRDSYGYTF. Here the CDR3 DNA reads TGTGCCAGCACCCGGGACAGCTATGGCTACACCTTC.

V and J are TRBV5-6 and TRBJ1-2, with unresolved D. With 3 bases removed from V and 4 bases from J, the gap between germline ends came to 10 bases. Germline V lookup: CDR1 SGHDT, CDR2 YYEEEE. The CDR3 totals 13 residues. DNA for the CDR3: TGTGCCAGCAGCTCCGGACTGTTCTATGGCTACACCTTC. Translating it yields CASSSGLFYGYTF.

The DNA of the CDR3 is TGTGCCAGCCGGGACAGGGGGGCTCCTACCCAAGGCTACACCTTC. This gives the protein CASRDRGAPTQGYTF. This sequence joins TRBV6-5 and TRBJ1-2; the match to TRBD1 covers 11 bases. This CDR3 is 15 amino acids long. J lost 8 bases, V lost 8 bases, and 13 bases had no gene match. Germline values: CDR1 MNHEY, CDR2 SVGAGI.

CDR3 region: CASSPMQGNEQFF. CDR3 bases: TGTGCCAGCTCACCGATGCAGGGGAATGAGCAGTTCTTC. This chain links TRBV18 with TRBJ2-1; D may be TRBD1 (6 bases). This CDR3 spans 13 amino acids. Looked up from germline, CDR1 is KGHSH and CDR2 is LQKENI. Trimming shortened V by 3 bases and J by 7 bases, and 10 bases separated the two germline ends. The whole variable domain, remainder taken from reference TRBV18 and TRBJ2-1, is NAGVMQNPRHLVRRRGQEARLRCSPMKGHSHVYWYRQLPEEGLKFMVYLQKENIIDESGMPKERFSAEFPKEGPSILRIQQVVRGDSAAYFCASSPMQGNEQFFGPGTRLTVL.